In this sample, the clone carrying this T cell receptor beta chain turned up a few times. The entry originates in a study of early T cells in non-severe SARS-CoV-2 infection. The protocol attached unique molecular identifiers to individual cDNA molecules. TCRdb independently ran MiXCR on the 5' RACE reads; one entry per CDR3 protein. The sample yields 55,000 to 75,000 distinct CDR3 sequences, approximately 10% seen once. V lost 0 bases, J lost 0 bases, and 7 bases lay in between. CDR1 and CDR2 (germline): MNHEY, SVGAGI. The CDR3 is 15 amino acids. The rearrangement links TRBV6-5 to TRBJ2-3, with D tentatively TRBD2 (6 bases). The sample comprised whole blood. This TCR was sampled from an adult who was a healthcare worker with PCR-confirmed SARS-CoV-2 infection or an uninfected control (not recorded which). This CDR3 is CASSYSRGSTDTQYF. The CDR3 nucleotides read TGTGCCAGCAGTTACTCGCGGGGTAGCACAGATACGCAGTATTTT.